The 20 T cell receptor beta chains reported below all come from one sample, sequenced in a study of blood T cell repertoires in COVID-19. Method: immunoSEQ multiplex PCR; TCRdb's copy keeps in-frame clones and lacks some. Of fewer than 120,000 clones detected, around three quarters appear once; the ten largest clones hold around 8%. Specimen: peripheral blood. All receptors derive from a woman aged 55-75 years with acute or convalescent COVID-19.

The V and J genes are TRBV20-1 and TRBJ1-5, with D tentatively TRBD1 (6 bases). V dropped 3 bases and J dropped 3 bases, with 12 bases sitting between them. The CDR3 extends over 14 amino acids. Per the germline V gene, CDR1 is DFQATT and CDR2 is SNEGSKA (reference sequence). The CDR3 here is CSASKQGDNQPQHF. The CDR3 DNA follows: TGCAGTGCTAGTAAACAGGGAGACAATCAGCCCCAGCATTTT.

The V call is TRBV28, the J call TRBJ1-2; TRBD1 agrees at 9 bases. Per the germline V gene, CDR1 is MDHEN and CDR2 is SYDVKM. The CDR3 length is 13 residues. V lost 5 bases to trimming and J lost 7 bases; unmatched junction nucleotides: 5. The CDR3 protein is CASSLGQGFGYTF. The CDR3 coding sequence is TGTGCCAGCAGTCTAGGACAGGGGTTTGGCTACACCTTC.

The rearrangement links TRBV9 to TRBJ2-2; TRBD2 matches 10 bases. The CDR3 contains 18 residues. Germline loops: CDR1 SGDLS, CDR2 YYNGEE. V lost 0 bases, J lost 2 bases, and 7 bases stayed unmatched. For the CDR3, the DNA is TGTGCCAGCAGCGTAGGCCTAGCGGGGGCCCATAACACCGGGGAGCTGTTTTTT. Residues: CASSVGLAGAHNTGELFF.

The chain links TRBV19 to TRBJ1-1; D remains ambiguous. The CDR3 spans 13 residues. Trimming stripped 5 bases from V and 5 bases from J, with 12 bases between. Germline CDR1 LNHDA, CDR2 SQIVND (reference sequence). As DNA, the CDR3 is TGTGCCAGTAGTCAAGTTTCTGAGACTGAAGCTTTCTTT. Amino acids: CASSQVSETEAFF.

This rearrangement joins TRBV6-2 or TRBV6-3 to TRBJ2-1; 13 bases are a match to TRBD2. The germline CDR1 and CDR2 sequences are MNHEY and SVGEGT. Unmatched junction bases numbered 5, after V lost 3 bases and J lost 3 bases. The CDR3 contains 17 residues. Here the CDR3 DNA reads TGTGCCAGCAGTTATTCGACTAGCGGGGGGAACTACAATGAGCAGTTCTTC. Its protein is CASSYSTSGGNYNEQFF.

This chain uses TRBV7-9 with TRBJ1-6; D call uncertain. The CDR3 totals 19 residues. CDR1 SEHNR and CDR2 FQNEAQ come from the germline V gene (reference sequence). V lost 3 bases to trimming and J lost 3 bases, with 21 bases between them. The CDR3 region has the DNA TGTGCCAGCAGCTTTCTAGGTGGAGGGAGAATAGGCTATAATTCACCCCTCCACTTT. Translated: CASSFLGGGRIGYNSPLHF.

The V call is TRBV28, the J call TRBJ2-7; TRBD1 matches at 9 bases. Germline loops: CDR1 MDHEN, CDR2 SYDVKM. The CDR3 covers 16 residues. The junction had 13 bases not matched to a gene; V was cut back by 7 bases and J by 3 bases. As DNA, the CDR3 is TGTGCCAGCACCACCAAATACAGGGGGCCTAACTACGAGCAGTACTTC. Residues: CASTTKYRGPNYEQYF.

This clone was counted only a few times. V is TRBV10-3 and J is TRBJ2-7, with D uncertain. This CDR3 contains 13 residues. The germline V gene encodes CDR1 ENHRY and CDR2 SYGVKD. The germline V and J ends were trimmed by 10 bases and 2 bases, with 15 bases remaining between them. The CDR3 loop is CATAGVRTYEQYF. The CDR3 bases are TGTGCCACCGCTGGTGTCAGAACCTACGAGCAGTACTTC.

The chain employs TRBV10-3 and TRBJ1-1, with 7 bases fitting TRBD1. The CDR3 has 15 residues. V shed 10 bases and J 6 bases; nucleotides not matched to a gene: 17. CDR1 is ENHRY and CDR2 is SYGVKD in the germline V gene. The CDR3 nucleotides read TGTGCCACGGCAAGACAGGGTACGTCCTCGGCTGAAGCTTTCTTT. Translating gives CATARQGTSSAEAFF.

The chain couples TRBV2 to TRBJ1-1, with 8 bases fitting TRBD1. CDR1 and CDR2 from the germline V gene are SNHLY and FYNNEI. Losses at the gene ends were 5 bases for V and 2 bases for J; bases not matched to a gene: 7. The CDR3 spans 15 residues. CDR3 sequence: CASSIDGQGNTEAFF. In DNA, the CDR3 is TGTGCCAGCAGTATAGACGGACAGGGAAACACTGAAGCTTTCTTT.

This rearrangement joins TRBV4-3 to TRBJ1-6, with a weak D call TRBD1 (5 bases). V lost 1 base to trimming and J lost 7 bases, with 11 bases between them. Per the germline V gene, CDR1 is LGHNA and CDR2 is YSLEER. The CDR3 is made up of 15 amino acids. CDR3 residues: CASSQGYQGNSPLHF. DNA for the CDR3: TGCGCCAGCAGCCAAGGATACCAGGGAAATTCACCCCTCCACTTT.

The V and J genes are TRBV6-6 and TRBJ2-2; the match to TRBD1 covers 7 bases. From germline, CDR1 is MNHNY and CDR2 SVGAGI (reference sequence). The CDR3 has 16 amino acids. Trimming removed 6 bases from V and 4 bases from J; junction bases left unmatched: 11. The CDR3 DNA follows: TGTGCCAGCAGGCGTACTCAGGGGGATGGCACCGGGGAGCTGTTTTTT. This gives the protein CASRRTQGDGTGELFF.

The J gene is TRBJ1-5, the V gene TRBV4-3, with D maybe TRBD1 (6 bases). The CDR3 totals 13 residues. The V end lost 0 bases, the J end lost 12 bases, and 12 bases lay between the germline ends. Germline CDR1 LGHNA, CDR2 YSLEER. The CDR3 coding sequence is TGCGCCAGCAGCCAAGACCTTCAGGGGCGCCAGCATTTT. It encodes CASSQDLQGRQHF.

The gene calls are TRBV7-3 and TRBJ2-2; 8 positions agree with TRBD1. This CDR3 spans 13 amino acids. Germline trimming cut 8 bases from V and 1 base from J; bases unmatched to any gene: 0. The germline CDR1 and CDR2 sequences are SGHTA and FQGTGA. This chain's CDR3 is CASGQGNTGELFF. CDR3 DNA sequence: TGTGCCAGCGGACAGGGGAACACCGGGGAGCTGTTTTTT.

The rearrangement uses TRBV6-2 or TRBV6-3 and TRBJ1-4; D might be TRBD1 (6 bases). Germline lookup yields CDR1 MNHEY and CDR2 SVGEGT. This CDR3 has 16 amino acids. V lost 4 bases and J lost 1, with 13 bases in between. As DNA, the CDR3 is TGTGCCAGCAGTTTACGAAGGGGACAAACTAATGAAAAACTGTTTTTT. It is translated as CASSLRRGQTNEKLFF.

This chain connects TRBV10-1 to TRBJ1-4; the D gene is possibly TRBD1 (6 bases). The V gene lost 5 bases and the J gene lost 8 bases, with 12 bases spanning the gap. The CDR3 consists of 13 residues. Germline assignment: CDR1 WNHNN and CDR2 SYGVQD (reference sequence). The DNA of the CDR3 is TGCGCCAGCAGTCGGACAGTAGGGGAAAAACTGTTTTTT. It encodes CASSRTVGEKLFF.

The gene calls are TRBV18 and TRBJ2-7; no clear D gene. The V and J ends lost 0 bases and 13 bases respectively, with 22 bases between them. The germline V gene encodes CDR1 KGHSH and CDR2 LQKENI. The CDR3 spans 15 residues. The CDR3 nucleotides are TGTGCCAGCTCACCACCAAATTATGCAACCACTTATATTTACTTC. It encodes CASSPPNYATTYIYF.

This chain connects TRBV18 to TRBJ1-5, with 12 bases fitting TRBD1. Germline values: CDR1 KGHSH, CDR2 LQKENI. CDR3 length equals 18 residues. The junction had 10 bases not matched to a gene; V was cut back by 6 bases and J by 1 base. CDR3 protein: CASSPGQGAGGSNQPQHF. Written as DNA, the CDR3 is TGTGCCAGCTCGCCGGGACAGGGGGCAGGTGGAAGCAATCAGCCCCAGCATTTT.

The chain couples TRBV3-1 (or the pseudogene TRBV3-2) to TRBJ1-6, with D possibly TRBD1 on 6 matching bases. This CDR3 comprises 17 residues. The V gene's germline CDR1 is LGHDT and CDR2 YNNKEL (reference sequence). V was pared by 1 base and J by 2 bases, with 12 bases between. The DNA of the CDR3 is TGTGCCAGCAGCCAAGCTCGGACAGACCCCTATAATTCACCCCTCCACTTT. Translating it yields CASSQARTDPYNSPLHF.

This chain joins TRBV18 and TRBJ1-3; 8 bases line up with TRBD1. CDR3 size: 14 residues. Germline lookup yields CDR1 KGHSH and CDR2 LQKENI. V dropped 6 bases and J dropped 3; count of bases not matched to a gene: 4. The CDR3 bases are TGTGCCAGCTCCCTAGGGACAGGTGGAAACACCATATATTTT. It yields the protein CASSLGTGGNTIYF.